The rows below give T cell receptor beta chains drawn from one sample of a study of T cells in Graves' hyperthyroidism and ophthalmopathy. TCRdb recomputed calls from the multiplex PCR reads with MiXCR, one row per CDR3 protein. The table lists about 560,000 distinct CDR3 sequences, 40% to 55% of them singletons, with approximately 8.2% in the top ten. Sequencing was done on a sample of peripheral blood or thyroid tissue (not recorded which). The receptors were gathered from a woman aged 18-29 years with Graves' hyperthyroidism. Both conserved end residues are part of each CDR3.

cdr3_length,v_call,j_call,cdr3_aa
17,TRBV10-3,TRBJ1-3,CAISESGGRDSGNTIYF
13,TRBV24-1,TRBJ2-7,CAIIPGQGNEQYF
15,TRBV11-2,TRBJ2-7,CASSLALGPNYEQYF
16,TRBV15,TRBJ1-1,CATSREGKGYGTEAFF
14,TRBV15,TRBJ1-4,CATSRGDRDEKLFF
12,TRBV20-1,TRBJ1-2,CSAVTGLDGYTF
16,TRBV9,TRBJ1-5,CASSQIDGYSNQPQHF
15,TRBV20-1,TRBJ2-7,CSARDLSGRAYEQYF
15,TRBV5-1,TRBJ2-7,CASSLVLAGTYEQYF
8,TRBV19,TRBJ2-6,CASTGGNF
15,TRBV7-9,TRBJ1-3,CASSTTGVHGNTIYF
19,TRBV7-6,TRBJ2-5,CASSLAPGLAGTSQGAQYF
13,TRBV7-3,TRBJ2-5,CASSLVSQETQYF
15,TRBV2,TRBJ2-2,CATIRTGENTGELFF
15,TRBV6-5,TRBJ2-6,CASSYSFSGANVLTF
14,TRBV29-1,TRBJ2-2,CSVVSQGAGGELFF
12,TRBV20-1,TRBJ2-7,CSAREQSYEQYF
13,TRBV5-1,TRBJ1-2,CASSYRDRYGYTF
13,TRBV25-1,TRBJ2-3,CASSEVGSDTQYF
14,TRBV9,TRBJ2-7,CASSVVAGAYEQYF
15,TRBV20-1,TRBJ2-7,CSARAGTGTSDEQYF
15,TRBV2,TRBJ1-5,CARSAGTVSNQPQHF
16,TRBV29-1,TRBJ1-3,CSAEGGTGRSGNTIYF
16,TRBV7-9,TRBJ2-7,CASSQEGTSGSYEQYF
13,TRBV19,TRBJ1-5,CASRFGFNQPQHF
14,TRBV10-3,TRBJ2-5,CAISLARGQETQYF
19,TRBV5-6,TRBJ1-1,CASSPTSTLGTGSNTEAFF
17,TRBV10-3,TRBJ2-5,CASSYPPSVYRGRVQYF
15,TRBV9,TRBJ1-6,CASSASGTENSPLHF
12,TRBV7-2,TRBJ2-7,CASSLAGQVLFF
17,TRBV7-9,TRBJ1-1,CASSPGHSGLSNTEAFF
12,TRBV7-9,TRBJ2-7,CASSTSSYEQYF
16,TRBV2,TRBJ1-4,CASSSQRQVANEKLFF
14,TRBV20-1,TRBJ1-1,CSARGTGLNTEAFF
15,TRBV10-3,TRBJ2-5,CAISIRGTAQETQYF
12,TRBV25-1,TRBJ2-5,CARAGGRETQYF
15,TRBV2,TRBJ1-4,CASSRKLGGEEKLFF
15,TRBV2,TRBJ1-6,CAISIQGPNNSPLHF
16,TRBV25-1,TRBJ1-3,CASSEYHFSSGNTIYF
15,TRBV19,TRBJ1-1,CASSPQDRGVGEAFF
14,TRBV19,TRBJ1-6,CASSIVSYDSPLHF
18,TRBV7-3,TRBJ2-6,CASSPWAGVPSGANVLTF
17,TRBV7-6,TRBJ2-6,CASSLTSVSSGANVLTF
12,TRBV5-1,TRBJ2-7,CASSLGGIGQYF
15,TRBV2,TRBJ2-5,CASSGGTGRSETQYF
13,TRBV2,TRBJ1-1,CASSTSRDTEAFF
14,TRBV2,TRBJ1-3,CASSEVLGGNTIYF
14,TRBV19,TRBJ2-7,CASSVTGFIYEQYF
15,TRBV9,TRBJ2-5,CASTIVGEGQETQYF
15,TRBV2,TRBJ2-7,CASSPWGAGAAEQYF
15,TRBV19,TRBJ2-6,CASIEAGRGANVLTF
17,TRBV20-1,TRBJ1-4,CSARPTRRKTPDEKLFF
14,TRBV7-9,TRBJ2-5,CASSRGLGQETQYF
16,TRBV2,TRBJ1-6,CASKGRLSIHNSPLHF
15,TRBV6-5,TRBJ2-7,CASSYLGGGRYEQYF
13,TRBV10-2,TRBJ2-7,CASSEPETYEQYF